This TCR beta chain derives from a study of T-cell memory formation after mild COVID-19. After 5'RACE with constant-segment primers, TCR alpha and TCR beta cDNA libraries carrying sample barcodes and UMIs were obtained. MiXCR was run by TCRdb on the 5' RACE reads, yielding one entry per CDR3 protein. Of roughly 450,000 distinct CDR3 sequences in the sample, roughly 20% were seen once. The V end was cut by 6 bases, the J end by 2 bases, with 7 bases between. The germline V gene encodes CDR1 SQVTM and CDR2 ANQGSEA. The CDR3 has 12 amino acids. This TCR came from an adult woman who had mild COVID-19 (a few samples of this study predate the infection). Cell type and time point are not known. This chain links TRBV29-1 with TRBJ2-2; maybe TRBD2 (5 bases). Material: PBMCs or a T cell subset sorted from them (not recorded which). This CDR3 reads CSVGLNTGELFF. The DNA for the CDR3 is TGCAGCGTCGGACTCAACACCGGGGAGCTGTTTTTT.